The present T cell receptor (beta chain) was sequenced within a study of blood T cell repertoires in COVID-19. Study information: From T cells, B-cell-depleted T cells, or PBMCs came the material, which was cDNA or gDNA.

In the study's own analysis: The assay estimated nucleated cells by amplifying reference gene primers. Only in-frame clones appear in the TCRdb table, and some are missing; sequencing was by immunoSEQ multiplex PCR. That table supplies the V and J calls and clone size; D and trimming were determined from the DNA. The data contain about 170,000 clones, approximately 92% of them seen just once; the ten biggest clones take up 4.5% to 5.5%. The clonotype was recovered from a woman aged 45-59 years with acute or convalescent COVID-19. The source material was peripheral blood.

The CDR3 DNA is TGTGCCAGCAGCCAAGCCCAAGCCTCACCCCTCCACTTT. This sequence encodes CASSQAQASPLHF. The gene calls are TRBV3-1 (or the pseudogene TRBV3-2) and TRBJ1-6; D uncertain. V lost 1 base and J 10 bases, leaving 8 bases between the germline ends. CDR3 size: 13 residues. The germline V gene has CDR1 LGHDT and CDR2 YNNKEL (reference sequence).